This T cell receptor beta chain was found in a study of T cell responses to AZD1222 COVID-19 vaccine. The germline V gene has CDR1 SGDLS and CDR2 YYNGEE. J lost 0 bases, V lost 3 bases, and 7 bases had no gene match. This CDR3 comprises 18 residues. Only in-frame clones appear in the TCRdb table, and some are missing; sequencing was by immunoSEQ multiplex PCR. The sample carries 130,000 or so clones, 70% to 90% recorded once. General study results and limits: Unmutated variant regions are reportedly the target of nearly half of TCRs that are spike-specific. Donors in the cohort were predominantly white British and more often female, and clonal diversity was possibly underestimated.

Details on this clone: Its antigen is unidentified.

The specimen comprised peripheral blood, sampled on day 0 of AZD1222 vaccination. V and J are TRBV9 and TRBJ2-3; 13 positions match TRBD2. The TCR originated in an adult in good health. Written as DNA, the CDR3 is TGTGCCAGCAGCGAAGTGGGACTAGCGGGGATGAGCACAGATACGCAGTATTTT. Encoded protein: CASSEVGLAGMSTDTQYF.